Following are 23 T cell receptor beta chains from one sample sequenced in a study of response to subunit inactivated influenza vaccine. TCRdb redid the calling of the RT-PCR reads with MiXCR, one entry per CDR3 protein. The table includes hundreds of thousands of distinct CDR3 sequences, around a sixth detected once. The sequenced sample was PBMCs from blood, obtained roughly 5 days after vaccination. The receptors here all came from a man aged 50-59 years who received an inactivated influenza vaccine.

The gene calls are TRBV3-1 and TRBJ2-2; D is perhaps TRBD1 (5 bases). Germline V lookup: CDR1 LGHDT, CDR2 YNNKEL (reference sequence). CDR3 size: 16 residues. Between the trimmed V and J ends, which lost 3 bases and 5 bases, there was a span of 16 bases. CDR3 coding DNA: TGTGCCAGCAGCCACCAGGGAATGAGTGGGACCGGGGAGCTGTTTTTT. The encoded protein is CASSHQGMSGTGELFF.

This clonotype has only a few counts. This rearrangement joins TRBV20-1 to TRBJ1-2; possible D gene TRBD1, 5 bases. Per germline, CDR1 DFQATT and CDR2 SNEGSKA (reference sequence). The V end lost 3 bases, the J end lost 4 bases, and 12 bases lay between the germline ends. This CDR3 comprises 13 residues. In nucleotides, the CDR3 is TGCAGTGCTAGGGCCGGGGGAGGCTATGGCTACACCTTC. Its protein product is CSARAGGGYGYTF.

The V call is TRBV27, the J call TRBJ2-3, with 14 bases identical to TRBD2. This CDR3 is 14 amino acids long. Germline V gives CDR1 MNHEY, CDR2 SMNVEV (reference sequence). The DNA for the CDR3 is TGTGCGACTAGCGGGAGGGCCGAGGGAGATACGCAGTATTTT. This codes for CATSGRAEGDTQYF.

This clonotype was seen repeatedly, ten times or more. V and J are TRBV12-3 or TRBV12-4 and TRBJ1-3, with D unresolved. V lost 5 bases and J 4 bases, leaving 9 bases between the germline ends. The CDR3 is 13 residues long. The CDR3 DNA is TGTGCCAGCAGTCTTGTTGGAGGAAACACCATATATTTT. This gives the protein CASSLVGGNTIYF.

This clonotype was seen a few times. This chain joins TRBV10-3 and TRBJ1-1; 8 positions agree with TRBD1. The CDR3 extends over 13 amino acids. The J segment lost 2 bases and the V segment lost 6 bases, leaving 2 bases of the junction unmatched. Germline CDR1 reads ENHRY; CDR2 reads SYGVKD. The CDR3 is CAIRDRDNTEAFF. DNA of the CDR3: TGTGCCATCAGGGACAGGGACAACACTGAAGCTTTCTTT.

This clonotype was observed a few times. The V and J genes are TRBV12-3 or TRBV12-4 and TRBJ2-5, with D maybe TRBD2 (6 bases). The CDR3 length is 15 residues. The V gene lost 0 bases and the J gene lost 5 bases, with 13 bases spanning the gap. CDR3 bases: TGTGCCAGCAGTTTAGCGCTGCACCGGGGGGAGACCCAGTACTTC. It specifies CASSLALHRGETQYF.

This clonotype was found a few times. The genes are TRBV6-4 and TRBJ2-3; no clear D. V lost 2 bases and J 6 bases, leaving 9 bases between the germline ends. The CDR3 has 13 residues. Germline V gives CDR1 MRHNA, CDR2 SNTAGT. CDR3 protein: CASSDGVADTQYF. The CDR3 region has the DNA TGTGCCAGCAGTGACGGAGTGGCGGATACGCAGTATTTT.

The chain recombines TRBV5-1 with TRBJ2-3; D remains unclear. The germline V gene encodes CDR1 SGHRS and CDR2 YFSETQ. The CDR3 spans 15 residues. Trimming stripped 6 bases from V and 1 base from J, with 15 bases between. As DNA, the CDR3 is TGCGCCAGCAAAGAAAGGTACAGCCGCACAGATACGCAGTATTTT. It is translated as CASKERYSRTDTQYF.

This clonotype came up a few times. V usage is TRBV7-2 and J usage is TRBJ2-5; D not resolved. CDR1 SGHTA and CDR2 FQGNSA come from the germline V gene. The CDR3 totals 13 residues. V lost 2 bases, J lost 5 bases, and 9 bases lay in between. CDR3 sequence (DNA): TGTGCCAGCAGCTTACATGGGAAGGAGACCCAGTACTTC. It yields the protein CASSLHGKETQYF.

This chain joins TRBV10-2 and TRBJ2-3, with 9 bases lining up with TRBD2. Trimming at V came to 4 bases and at J to 0 bases, leaving 8 bases not matched to a gene. The CDR3 is 17 residues long. The germline CDR1 and CDR2 sequences are WSHSY and SAAADI. The CDR3 DNA reads TGCGCCAGCAGTGCGAGCGGGGGGTTTTGGAGCACAGATACGCAGTATTTT. As protein: CASSASGGFWSTDTQYF.

CDR3 sequence: CASSVVVGGTDTQYF. CDR3 coding DNA: TGTGCCAGCAGCGTAGTAGTGGGAGGGACAGATACGCAGTATTTT. The chain has TRBV9 and TRBJ2-3, with 7 bases identical to TRBD2. The ends lost 0 bases at V and 3 bases at J; junction bases unmatched: 4. The CDR3 length is 15 residues. The germline V gene has CDR1 SGDLS and CDR2 YYNGEE.

The V and J genes are TRBV3-1 and TRBJ2-5; D unclear. CDR1 is LGHDT, CDR2 YNNKEL, per germline (reference sequence). Trimming shortened V by 4 bases and J by 4 bases, and 16 bases separated the two germline ends. The CDR3 has 15 residues. CDR3 loop: CASSPITTTRETQYF. Written as DNA, the CDR3 is TGTGCCAGCAGCCCGATAACCACCACTCGAGAGACCCAGTACTTC.

This rearrangement joins TRBV28 to TRBJ2-3; D is ambiguous. The germline V gene encodes CDR1 MDHEN and CDR2 SYDVKM. The CDR3 runs 11 residues. Trimming took 6 bases from V and 6 from J, leaving 7 bases between them. The CDR3 nucleotides are TGTGCCAGCAGGTCACCCGATACGCAGTATTTT. Translation gives CASRSPDTQYF.

Ten or more counts support this clonotype. The CDR3 nucleotides read TGTGCCACCAGCAGAGATTATGGCGGCTCCTACGAGCAGTACTTC. Translated: CATSRDYGGSYEQYF. The gene calls are TRBV15 and TRBJ2-7, with D hard to call. Germline CDR1 is LNHNV and CDR2 is YYDKDF (reference sequence). The V end was cut by 0 bases, the J end by 0 bases, with 9 bases between. The CDR3 extends over 15 amino acids.

This clonotype was observed a few times. The chain joins TRBV4-3 to TRBJ1-6; the D is unclear. V was trimmed by 2 bases and J by 0 bases, leaving 14 bases between them. Germline CDR1 LGHNA, CDR2 YSLEER. This CDR3 spans 18 amino acids. CDR3 bases: TGCGCCAGCAGCCAAAGTCTAGTAACGAGCTCCTATAATTCACCCCTCCACTTT. Residues: CASSQSLVTSSYNSPLHF.

This clonotype was seen repeatedly, ten times or more. The chain combines TRBV5-5 with TRBJ2-2, with TRBD1 matching 7 bases. Trimming took 4 bases from V and 7 from J; bases not matched to a gene: 10. The CDR3 totals 15 residues. Germline values: CDR1 SGHKS, CDR2 YYEKEE (reference sequence). CDR3 protein: CASSRDRALNGELFF. In DNA form, the CDR3 reads TGTGCCAGCAGCCGCGACAGGGCCCTCAACGGGGAGCTGTTTTTT.

This chain joins TRBV28 and TRBJ1-4; D not resolved. Trimming stripped 6 bases from V and 8 bases from J, with 16 bases between. This CDR3 comprises 14 residues. Germline V gene data show CDR1 as MDHEN and CDR2 as SYDVKM. This chain's CDR3 is CASRRAREVEKLFF. The CDR3 coding sequence is TGTGCCAGCAGACGGGCCCGGGAAGTCGAAAAACTGTTTTTT.

This clonotype is a singleton in its sample. This chain links TRBV20-1 with TRBJ1-1, with D unresolved. CDR1 DFQATT and CDR2 SNEGSKA come from the germline V gene (reference sequence). V shed 0 bases and J shed 4 bases, with 15 bases lying between them. This CDR3 contains 15 residues. The CDR3 DNA reads as TGCAGTGCTAGAGATCTACCCCCCACGGGCACTGAAGCTTTCTTT. Amino acid sequence: CSARDLPPTGTEAFF.

The chain is built from TRBV12-3 or TRBV12-4 and TRBJ1-1; weak D call: TRBD1 (6 bases). The CDR3 spans 13 residues. V gave up 3 bases and J gave up 5 bases, with 10 bases separating them. The CDR3 region is CASSFQGPTEAFF. The CDR3 nucleotides are TGTGCCAGCAGTTTCCAGGGGCCAACTGAAGCTTTCTTT.

The gene calls are TRBV7-8 and TRBJ2-1, with unresolved D. Between the trimmed V and J ends, which lost 2 bases and 10 bases, there was a span of 6 bases. CDR1 is SGHVS and CDR2 is FQNEAQ in the germline V gene. This CDR3 has 11 amino acids. The CDR3 here is CASSLMEEQFF. Here the CDR3 DNA reads TGTGCCAGCAGCTTAATGGAGGAGCAGTTCTTC.

This clonotype was seen a few times. The rearrangement joins TRBV5-1 to TRBJ1-6, with D perhaps matching TRBD1 (5 bases). The CDR3 totals 15 residues. V lost 2 bases and J 5 bases, leaving 11 bases between the germline ends. Germline loops: CDR1 SGHRS, CDR2 YFSETQ. This chain's CDR3 is CASSFEGLNNSPLHF. The CDR3 DNA reads as TGCGCCAGCAGCTTCGAGGGACTAAATAATTCACCCCTCCACTTT. Together with reference TRBV5-1 and TRBJ1-6, the CDR3 gives the full variable domain: KAGVTQTPRYLIKTRGQQVTLSCSPISGHRSVSWYQQTPGQGLQFLFEYFSETQRNKGNFPGRFSGRQFSNSRSEMNVSTLELGDSALYLCASSFEGLNNSPLHFGNGTRLTVT.

The chain employs TRBV27 and TRBJ2-1; 10 positions agree with TRBD2. The CDR3 contains 16 residues. CDR1 and CDR2 (germline): MNHEY, SMNVEV (reference sequence). V lost 4 bases, J lost 5 bases, and 8 bases stayed unmatched. The CDR3 DNA reads as TGTGCCAGCAGTTCGCCGGGACTAGCGACTCACAATGAGCAGTTCTTC. It translates to CASSSPGLATHNEQFF.

This clonotype showed up just a few times. The genes are TRBV6-6 and TRBJ2-1; D is ambiguous. The CDR3 sequence is 12 residues long. Looked up from germline, CDR1 is MNHNY and CDR2 is SVGAGI (reference sequence). Trimming pared 6 bases from V and 7 bases from J, leaving 10 bases between. CDR3 DNA sequence: TGTGCCAGCAGGATTGGACGGAATGAGCAGTTCTTC. Residues: CASRIGRNEQFF.